This TCR beta chain was identified during a study of blood T cell repertoires in COVID-19. This CDR3 comprises 13 residues. Deletions cut 4 bases from V and 7 bases from J, with 11 bases between. CDR1 and CDR2 from the germline V gene are KGHDR and SFDVKD. Clones were sequenced by immunoSEQ multiplex PCR, and TCRdb holds only the in-frame ones, with some missing. The repertoire consists of hundreds of thousands of clones, with just under 85% occurring once and the leading ten covering around 3.9%. The chain recombines TRBV24-1 with TRBJ2-3; maybe TRBD1 (6 bases). Sequenced material: peripheral blood. The receptor comes from a woman aged 45 to 65 with active or convalescent COVID-19. CDR3 sequence reads: CATSESQGYTQYF. The CDR3 DNA sequence: TGTGCCACCAGTGAGTCACAGGGATATACGCAGTATTTT.